This T cell receptor beta chain is from a study of blood T cell repertoires in COVID-19. The assay was immunoSEQ multiplex PCR, and TCRdb's table has in-frame clones only and misses some. The sample lists about 210,000 clones, 85% occurring once. The sample comprised peripheral blood. The clonotype was recovered from a woman older than 75 with acute or convalescent COVID-19.

Here the CDR3 reads CASRPEGDTEAFF. The CDR3 DNA sequence: TGCGCCAGCAGACCCGAGGGGGACACTGAAGCTTTCTTT. The chain uses TRBV5-1 and TRBJ1-1; D is perhaps TRBD1 (6 bases). From germline, CDR1 is SGHRS and CDR2 YFSETQ. V was shortened by 5 bases and J by 3 bases, with 11 bases between the two germline ends. This CDR3 has 13 amino acids.